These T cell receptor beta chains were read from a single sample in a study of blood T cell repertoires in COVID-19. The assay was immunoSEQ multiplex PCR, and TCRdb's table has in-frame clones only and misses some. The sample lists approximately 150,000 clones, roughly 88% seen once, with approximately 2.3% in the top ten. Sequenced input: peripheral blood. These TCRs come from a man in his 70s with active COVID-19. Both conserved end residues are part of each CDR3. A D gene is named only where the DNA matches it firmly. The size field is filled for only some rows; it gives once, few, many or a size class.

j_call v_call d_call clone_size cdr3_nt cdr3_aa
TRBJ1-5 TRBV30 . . TGTGCCTGGAGTCAGGGAAGGAGCAATCAGCCCCAGCATTTT CAWSQGRSNQPQHF
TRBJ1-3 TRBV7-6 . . TGTGCCAGCAGCTCCCCGCGGCACTCTGGAAACACCATATATTTT CASSSPRHSGNTIYF
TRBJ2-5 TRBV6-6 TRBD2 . TGTGCCAGCAGTACTAGCGGGTCCCAAGAGACCCAGTACTTC CASSTSGSQETQYF
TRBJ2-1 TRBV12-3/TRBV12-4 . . TGTGCCATCCCGGAGACTCCCTACAATGAGCAGTTCTTC CAIPETPYNEQFF
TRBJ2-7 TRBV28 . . TGTGCCAGCAGTTTAACCGACAGGCTCAAGGACGAGCAGTACTTC CASSLTDRLKDEQYF
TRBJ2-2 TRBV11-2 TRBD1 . TGTGCCAGCAGGCTTACAGGGGGCGCAGGATCATCCGGGGAGCTGTTTTTT CASRLTGGAGSSGELFF
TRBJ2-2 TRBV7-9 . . TGTGCCAGCAGCTTAGCAGAGACTACCCGTAATCGGTTCGGGGAGCTGTTTTTT CASSLAETTRNRFGELFF
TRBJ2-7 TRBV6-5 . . TGTGCCAGCAGCTCGGGCAGGGGTGGGGGCGAGCAGTACTTC CASSSGRGGGEQYF
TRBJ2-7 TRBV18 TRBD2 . TGTGCCAGCTCACCCGGACTAGCGGGAGACGAGCAGTACTTC CASSPGLAGDEQYF
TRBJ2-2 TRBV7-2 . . TGTGCCAGCAGCTCCTCCGGGACCGGGGGCGGGGAGCTGTTTTTT CASSSSGTGGGELFF
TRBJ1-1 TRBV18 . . TGTGCCAGCTCAGGAGGGATGAACACTGAAGCTTTCTTT CASSGGMNTEAFF
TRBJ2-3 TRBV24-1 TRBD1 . TGTGCCACCAGTGAGCCCGGGACAGGGGTTCCAGATACGCAGTATTTT CATSEPGTGVPDTQYF
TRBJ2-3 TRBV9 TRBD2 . TGTGCCAGCAGCTCCCGGACTAGCGGGGCAACAGATACGCAGTATTTT CASSSRTSGATDTQYF
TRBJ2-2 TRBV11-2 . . TGTGCCAGCAGCTTAGACCTCCTAACCGGGGAGCTGTTTTTT CASSLDLLTGELFF
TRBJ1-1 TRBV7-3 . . TGTGCCAGCAGCTTTACACGGAACACTGAAGCTTTCTTT CASSFTRNTEAFF
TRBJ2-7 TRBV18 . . TGTGCCAGCTCACCACCGACAGGTCCCTACGAGCAGTACTTC CASSPPTGPYEQYF
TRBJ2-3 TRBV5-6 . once TGTGCCAGCACCCTGAGTGCCAGCACAGATACGCAGTATTTT CASTLSASTDTQYF